This T cell receptor beta chain appears in the sequencing data of a study of T-cell memory formation after mild COVID-19. The overall study: Each donor largely had its own TCR clusters. Study outcomes and limitations: Specificity for SARS-CoV-2 was not confirmed among the second-wave clones peaking on day 37. Memory from before infection featured some responding clones, which suggests cross-reactive memory joined.

Using constant-segment primers, 5'RACE produced TCR alpha and TCR beta cDNA libraries carrying sample barcodes and UMIs. TCRdb processed the 5' RACE reads anew with MiXCR; each CDR3 protein has one entry. The sample holds hundreds of thousands of distinct CDR3 sequences; 20% to 25% are singletons and the top ten take about 8.4%. The CDR3 is 14 residues long. With 3 bases removed from V and 4 bases from J, the gap between germline ends came to 13 bases. The germline V gene encodes CDR1 SGHRS and CDR2 YFSETQ. Comments on this clonotype: Antigen unknown.

The J gene is TRBJ1-1, the V gene TRBV5-1, with D possibly matching TRBD1 (6 bases). The sequencing sample was made of PBMCs or a T cell subset sorted from them (not recorded which). The clonotype originates from an adult woman who had mild COVID-19 (a few samples of this study predate the infection). Cell type and time point are not known. CDR3 sequence: CASSSQGPSTEAFF. CDR3 sequence (DNA): TGCGCCAGCAGCTCGCAGGGGCCGAGCACTGAAGCTTTCTTT.